This TCR beta chain was profiled in a study of siplizumab effects on memory and regulatory T cells. Points from the study as a whole: An assignable naive or memory phenotype was lacking in roughly 75-97% of proliferating CD4+ or CD8+ clones. Memory cells seemed less diverse than naive T cells, which also seemed major contributors to the alloresponse.

Remarks on this clone: Its antigen is still unknown. Sequence at one end of the junction differs from germline and may be a read error.

The CDR3 length is 11 residues. Germline loops: CDR1 SNHLY, CDR2 FYNNEI. Repertoires were generated with immunoSEQ multiplex PCR, while TCRdb's copy carries only in-frame clones and drops some. Here the sample spans approximately 120,000 clones, about 92% being singletons. Sequencing was carried out using Tregs sorted from blood. V is TRBV2 and J is TRBJ2-7; no clear D gene. This TCR was sampled from a human donor in good health. Written as DNA, the CDR3 is TGTGCCAGCAGCGAATCTGGGTCCGCGTCCTTC. Its protein product is CASSESGSASF. The variable domain in full, with the rest retrieved from reference TRBV2 and TRBJ2-7, is EPEVTQTPSHQVTQMGQEVILRCVPISNHLYFYWYRQILGQKVEFLVSFYNNEISEKSEIFDDQFSVERPDGSNFTLKIRSTKLEDSAMYFCASSESGSASFGPGTRLTVT.